These 10 T cell receptor beta chains were all obtained from the same sample, sequenced in a study of blood T cell repertoires in COVID-19. Assay used: immunoSEQ multiplex PCR; TCRdb lists only in-frame clones, some missing. The data contain some 220,000 clones, 85% of them singletons. Sequencing was done on a sample of peripheral blood. These receptors were taken from a woman in her sixties or seventies with active or convalescent COVID-19.

This clone has ten or more counts. J is TRBJ1-4 and V is TRBV2; D call uncertain. This CDR3 is 11 amino acids long. The germline V and J ends were trimmed by 8 bases and 12 bases, with 13 bases remaining between them. Germline CDR1 and CDR2: SNHLY and FYNNEI. DNA for the CDR3: TGTGCCAGCTACTCGGGAGGAGAACTGTTTTTT. Residues: CASYSGGELFF.

The DNA for the CDR3 is TGTGCCAGCAAGGGACTAGCGGGAGATCTGGGAACCGGGGAGCTGTTTTTT. This codes for CASKGLAGDLGTGELFF. The V gene is TRBV7-8, the J gene TRBJ2-2; 14 bases line up with TRBD2. The CDR3 has 17 amino acids. Looked up from germline, CDR1 is SGHVS and CDR2 is FQNEAQ. With 7 bases clipped from V and 5 bases from J, the junction kept 9 bases outside the gene matches.

The chain employs TRBV12-3 or TRBV12-4 and TRBJ1-1; D ambiguous. The CDR3 sequence is 13 residues long. V lost 2 bases, J lost 1 base, and 5 bases lay in between. This CDR3 reads CASSLNWNTEAFF. The CDR3 DNA reads TGTGCCAGCAGTTTAAACTGGAACACTGAAGCTTTCTTT.

This clone was recorded once. The chain is built from TRBV5-4 and TRBJ2-5; 9 bases line up with TRBD1. Germline CDR1 SGHNT, CDR2 YYREEE (reference sequence). The J segment lost 7 bases and the V segment lost 4 bases, leaving 11 bases of the junction unmatched. The CDR3 has 15 amino acids. The CDR3 protein is CASSHPGQGSATQYF. As DNA, the CDR3 is TGTGCCAGCAGCCACCCGGGACAGGGTTCCGCGACCCAGTACTTC.

This clone appeared once. The rearrangement joins TRBV13 to TRBJ2-7; 10 bases match TRBD1. Trimming cost V 4 bases and J 1 base; bases outside gene matches: 4. The CDR3 has 15 residues. CDR1 and CDR2 (germline): PRHDT, FYEKMQ (reference sequence). CDR3 coding DNA: TGTGCCAGCAGCTCCAGGACAGGGGGGTCCTACGAGCAGTACGTC. Protein product: CASSSRTGGSYEQYV.

The DNA for the CDR3 is TGCGCCAGCAGCTTGTTTGACAGTAGCACAGATACGCAGTATTTT. Translation: CASSLFDSSTDTQYF. The chain joins TRBV5-1 to TRBJ2-3; D is possibly TRBD1 (5 bases). Germline V lookup: CDR1 SGHRS, CDR2 YFSETQ. The ends were cut back, 1 base at V and 0 bases at J, with 9 bases in the middle. The CDR3 extends over 15 amino acids.

The chain carries TRBV9 and TRBJ1-2; TRBD1 is a possible D gene (6 bases). Between the trimmed V and J ends, which lost 4 bases and 2 bases, there was a span of 9 bases. Germline CDR1 is SGDLS and CDR2 is YYNGEE. This CDR3 spans 13 amino acids. The DNA for the CDR3 is TGTGCCAGCAGCTTCACAGGGAACTATGGCTACACCTTC. This sequence encodes CASSFTGNYGYTF.

This chain uses TRBV5-1 with TRBJ1-1; 8 nucleotides line up with TRBD1. The length of the CDR3 is 16 residues. J was trimmed by 3 bases and V by 4 bases; bases with no gene match: 11. The germline gives CDR1 SGHRS, CDR2 YFSETQ. The CDR3 coding sequence is TGCGCCAGCAGCACCGGACAGGGAGGAGCCTACACTGAAGCTTTCTTT. The encoded protein is CASSTGQGGAYTEAFF.

The chain has TRBV2 and TRBJ1-3; D is perhaps TRBD1 (6 bases). This CDR3 is built from 13 residues. Germline CDR1 reads SNHLY; CDR2 reads FYNNEI. V dropped 10 bases and J dropped 2 bases, with 12 bases sitting between them. Here the CDR3 DNA reads TGTGCCACCACCTCAGGGGCTGGAAACACCATATATTTT. Its translation is CATTSGAGNTIYF.

The chain joins TRBV30 to TRBJ1-2; D may be TRBD1 (5 bases). The V end was cut by 1 base, the J end by 1 base, with 7 bases between. This CDR3 comprises 13 residues. CDR1 and CDR2 from the germline V gene are GTSNPN and SVGIG (reference sequence). The chain's CDR3 is CAWSEGYNYGYTF. The CDR3 DNA is TGTGCCTGGAGTGAGGGGTATAACTATGGCTACACCTTC.